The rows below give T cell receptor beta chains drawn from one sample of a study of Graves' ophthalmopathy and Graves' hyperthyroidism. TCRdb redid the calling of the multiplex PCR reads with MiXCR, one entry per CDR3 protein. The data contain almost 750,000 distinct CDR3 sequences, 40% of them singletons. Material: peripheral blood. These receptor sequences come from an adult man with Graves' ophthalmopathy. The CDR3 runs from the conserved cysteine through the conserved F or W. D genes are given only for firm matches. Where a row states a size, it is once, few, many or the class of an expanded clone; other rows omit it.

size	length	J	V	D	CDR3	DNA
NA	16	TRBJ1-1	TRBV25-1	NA	CASSELGAGANTEAFF	TGTGCCAGCAGTGAACTCGGGGCAGGGGCGAACACTGAAGCTTTCTTT
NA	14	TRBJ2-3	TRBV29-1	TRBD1	CSVLTGTGGDTQYF	TGCAGCGTACTTACCGGGACAGGGGGGGATACGCAGTATTTT
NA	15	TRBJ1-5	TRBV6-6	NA	CASSYSGGSNQPQHF	TGTGCCAGCAGTTACTCGGGAGGTAGCAATCAGCCCCAGCATTTT
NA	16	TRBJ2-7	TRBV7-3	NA	CASSQDSWGRTGEQYF	TGTGCCAGCAGCCAAGACTCTTGGGGCAGGACGGGCGAGCAGTACTTC
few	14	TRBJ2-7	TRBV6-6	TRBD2	CASSYRRGSYEQYF	TGTGCCAGCAGTTACAGGCGGGGGTCCTACGAGCAGTACTTC
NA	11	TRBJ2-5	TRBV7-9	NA	CASSQVGPQYF	TGTGCCAGCAGCCAAGTGGGACCGCAGTACTTC
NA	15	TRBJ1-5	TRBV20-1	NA	CSARASGTSNQPQHF	TGCAGTGCTAGGGCCTCAGGGACTAGCAATCAGCCCCAGCATTTT
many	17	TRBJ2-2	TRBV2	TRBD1	CASSEAYRGQGSGELFF	TGTGCCAGCAGTGAAGCTTACCGCGGACAGGGTTCCGGGGAGCTGTTTTTT
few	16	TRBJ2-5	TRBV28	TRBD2	CASSFSSGRVTETQYF	TGTGCCAGCAGTTTTTCTAGCGGGAGGGTCACCGAGACCCAGTACTTC
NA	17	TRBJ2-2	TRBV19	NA	CASSPWSSGTSTGELFF	TGTGCCAGCTCACCATGGTCCAGCGGCACCAGTACCGGGGAGCTGTTTTTT
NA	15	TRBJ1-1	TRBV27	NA	CASSSAGNLNTEAFF	TGTGCCAGCAGTTCGGCGGGGAACTTGAACACTGAAGCTTTCTTT
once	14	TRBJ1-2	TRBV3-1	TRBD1	CASSQTGQGNGYTF	TGTGCCAGCAGCCAAACCGGACAGGGGAATGGCTACACCTTC
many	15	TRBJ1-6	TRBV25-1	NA	CASSFTGSLRSPLHF	TGTGCCAGCAGTTTCACCGGGTCGCTTCGGTCACCCCTCCACTTT
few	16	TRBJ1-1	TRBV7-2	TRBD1	CASSDTWDRYFVCAFF	TGTGCCAGCAGCGATACGTGGGACAGGTATTTTGTGTGTGCTTTCTTT
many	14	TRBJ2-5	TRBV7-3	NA	CASSSDRARETQYF	TGTGCCAGCAGCTCGGACAGAGCGAGGGAGACCCAGTACTTC
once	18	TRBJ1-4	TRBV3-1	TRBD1	CASSQDRQGISTNEKLFF	TGTGCCAGCAGCCAAGATAGACAGGGTATTTCGACTAATGAAAAACTGTTTTTT
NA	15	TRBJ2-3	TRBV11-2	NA	CASSLWDPSTDTQYF	TGTGCCAGCAGCTTATGGGACCCGTCCACAGATACGCAGTATTTT
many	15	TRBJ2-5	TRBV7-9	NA	CASSLVGRPQETQYF	TGTGCCAGCAGCTTAGTTGGCAGACCTCAAGAGACCCAGTACTTC
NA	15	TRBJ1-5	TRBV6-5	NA	CASSYPDGAVRPQHF	TGTGCCAGCAGTTACCCCGACGGCGCGGTGAGGCCCCAGCATTTT
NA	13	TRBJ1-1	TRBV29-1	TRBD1	CSVGTGGASEAFF	TGCAGCGTTGGGACAGGGGGCGCCTCTGAAGCTTTCTTT
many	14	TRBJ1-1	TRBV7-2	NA	CASSRGSGGTEAFF	TGTGCCAGCAGCCGGGGGTCAGGAGGCACTGAAGCTTTCTTT
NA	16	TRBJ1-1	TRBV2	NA	CASSQTVQGLRTEAFF	TGTGCCAGCAGCCAGACAGTTCAGGGGTTGCGAACTGAAGCTTTCTTT
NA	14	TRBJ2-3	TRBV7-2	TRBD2	CASTPTSGGDTQYF	TGTGCCAGCACCCCGACTAGCGGGGGAGATACGCAGTATTTT
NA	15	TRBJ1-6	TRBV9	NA	CASSFLQYNNSPLHF	TGTGCCAGCAGTTTTCTCCAGTATAATAATTCACCCCTCCACTTT
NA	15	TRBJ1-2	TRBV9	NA	CASSQEEESNYGYTF	TGTGCCAGCAGCCAAGAAGAAGAGTCTAACTATGGCTACACCTTC
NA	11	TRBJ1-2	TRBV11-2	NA	CASITAGSPNF	TGTGCCAGCATCACCGCCGGCTCACCAAACTTC
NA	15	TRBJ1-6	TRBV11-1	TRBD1	CASSPRDRDGSPLHF	TGTGCCAGCAGCCCCAGGGACAGGGACGGTTCACCCCTCCACTTT
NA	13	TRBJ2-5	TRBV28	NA	CASSRPVQETQYF	TGTGCCAGCAGTCGACCAGTACAAGAGACCCAGTACTTC
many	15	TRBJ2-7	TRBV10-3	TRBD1	CAISGRDSDSYEQYF	TGTGCCATCAGTGGCCGGGACAGTGATTCCTACGAGCAGTACTTC
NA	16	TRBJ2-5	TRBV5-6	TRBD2	CASSLSGGPYQETQYF	TGTGCCAGCAGCTTGTCGGGGGGGCCGTACCAAGAGACCCAGTACTTC
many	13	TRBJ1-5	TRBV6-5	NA	CASSRDPNQPQHF	TGTGCCAGCAGCCGGGACCCCAATCAGCCCCAGCATTTT
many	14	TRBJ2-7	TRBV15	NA	CATSTEGGPYEQYF	TGTGCCACCAGCACAGAGGGGGGCCCCTACGAGCAGTACTTC
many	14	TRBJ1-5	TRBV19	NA	CATSRDTRTRSQHF	TGTGCCACTTCCCGGGACACCCGAACACGGTCCCAGCATTTT
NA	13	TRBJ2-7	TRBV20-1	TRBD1	CSSRQGDAYQQYF	TGCAGCTCTCGACAGGGGGACGCCTACCAGCAGTACTTC
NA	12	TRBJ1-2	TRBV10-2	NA	CASNRANYGYTF	TGTGCCAGCAATAGAGCTAACTATGGCTACACCTTC
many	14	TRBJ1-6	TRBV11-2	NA	CASSGGWQGSPLHF	TGTGCCAGCAGCGGGGGGTGGCAGGGTAGTCCCCTCCACTTT
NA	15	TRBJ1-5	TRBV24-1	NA	CASSSGPTGNQPQHF	TGTGCCAGCAGTTCGGGGCCCACAGGCAATCAGCCCCAGCATTTT
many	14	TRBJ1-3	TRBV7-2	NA	CASSLGHSGNTIYF	TGTGCCAGCAGCTTAGGACACTCTGGAAACACCATATATTTT
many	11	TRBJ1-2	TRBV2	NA	CASRADYGYTF	TGTGCCAGCAGGGCGGACTATGGCTACACCTTC
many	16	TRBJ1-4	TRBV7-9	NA	CASSSEEGGYGEKLFF	TGTGCCAGCAGCTCCGAAGAGGGAGGGTACGGTGAAAAACTGTTTTTT
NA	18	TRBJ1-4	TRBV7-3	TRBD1	CASSPTGGSRAANEKLFF	TGTGCCAGCAGCCCTACAGGGGGTTCCCGCGCGGCTAATGAAAAACTGTTTTTT
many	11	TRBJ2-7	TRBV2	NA	CASSAEYEQYF	TGTGCCAGCAGTGCCGAGTACGAGCAGTACTTC
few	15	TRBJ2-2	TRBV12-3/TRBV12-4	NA	CASSLSISNTGELFF	TGTGCCAGCAGTTTATCCATATCGAACACCGGGGAGCTGTTTTTT
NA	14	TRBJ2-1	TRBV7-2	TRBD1	CASSRTDRGYEQFF	TGTGCCAGCAGCCGAACCGACAGGGGCTATGAGCAGTTCTTC
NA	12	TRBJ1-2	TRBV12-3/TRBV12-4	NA	CASSWTNYGYTF	TGTGCCAGCAGTTGGACTAACTATGGCTACACCTTC
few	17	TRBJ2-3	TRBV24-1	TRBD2	CATISPRVAGGKDTQYF	TGTGCCACCATTTCTCCTCGGGTAGCGGGAGGTAAAGATACGCAGTATTTT
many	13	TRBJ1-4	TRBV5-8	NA	CASSGGLEEKLFF	TGTGCCAGCAGCGGGGGACTGGAGGAAAAACTGTTTTTT
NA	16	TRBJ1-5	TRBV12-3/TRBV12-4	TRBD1	CASSSILDRVDQPQHF	TGTGCCAGCAGTTCTATACTGGACAGGGTAGATCAGCCCCAGCATTTT